The rows below give T cell receptor beta chains drawn from one sample of a study of human T cells and chemical hapten exposure. TCRdb ran MiXCR on the RACE reads and lists one entry per CDR3 protein. Among approximately 110,000 distinct CDR3 sequences listed, approximately 11% were seen once. The sample here was whole blood, taken in connection with sensitization to the hapten diphenylcyclopropenone (DPC). The receptors stem from a woman aged 35 to 49 with alopecia areata. Some clones in this sample may be carry-over from other donors' samples. CDR3s include the opening cysteine and the closing phenylalanine or tryptophan.

j_gene | v_gene | CDR3aa
TRBJ2-2 | TRBV12-3/TRBV12-4 | CASQRGAPGGNTGELFF
TRBJ1-1 | TRBV18 | CASSPWGKTEAFF
TRBJ2-7 | TRBV28 | CASGGDSYEQYF
TRBJ1-1 | TRBV18 | CASSPQGEGTEAFF
TRBJ2-3 | TRBV12-3/TRBV12-4 | CASRTGGISTDTQYF
TRBJ2-7 | TRBV7-2 | CASSLAGQGGEQYF
TRBJ2-5 | TRBV11-2 | CASSQGGGAGETQYF
TRBJ2-1 | TRBV11-2 | CASSSGDRAYNEQFF
TRBJ2-3 | TRBV7-3 | CASSPPSNTQYF
TRBJ2-1 | TRBV5-1 | CASSLEARQVSSYNEQFF
TRBJ1-5 | TRBV28 | CASNGEGLGNQPQHF
TRBJ2-5 | TRBV7-9 | CASSTGTQDTETQYF
TRBJ2-7 | TRBV20-1 | CSARGTLEQYF
TRBJ2-1 | TRBV29-1 | CSATPRVSSYNEQFF
TRBJ2-1 | TRBV6-2/TRBV6-3 | CASSYGRGGGLFF
TRBJ2-1 | TRBV14 | CASSQAAGGNNEQFF
TRBJ2-3 | TRBV6-5 | CASRRDSTDTQYF
TRBJ2-5 | TRBV7-3 | CASSLLAGGQETQYF
TRBJ2-5 | TRBV12-3/TRBV12-4 | CASSLNGQETQYF
TRBJ1-2 | TRBV7-2 | CASSLQGLGNYGYTF
TRBJ2-7 | TRBV20-1 | CSASGNSWTYEQYF
TRBJ2-1 | TRBV19 | CATSPDRANEQFF